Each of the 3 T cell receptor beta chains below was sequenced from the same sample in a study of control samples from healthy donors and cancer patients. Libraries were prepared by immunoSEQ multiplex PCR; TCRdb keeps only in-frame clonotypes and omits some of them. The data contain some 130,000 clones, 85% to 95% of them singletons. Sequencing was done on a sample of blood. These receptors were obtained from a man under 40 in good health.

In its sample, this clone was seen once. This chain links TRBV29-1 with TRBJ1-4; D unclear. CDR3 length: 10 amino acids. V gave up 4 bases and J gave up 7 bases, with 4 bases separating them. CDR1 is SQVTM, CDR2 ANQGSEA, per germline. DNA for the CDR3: TGCAGCGTTGGGGGTGAAAAACTGTTTTTT. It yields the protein CSVGGEKLFF.

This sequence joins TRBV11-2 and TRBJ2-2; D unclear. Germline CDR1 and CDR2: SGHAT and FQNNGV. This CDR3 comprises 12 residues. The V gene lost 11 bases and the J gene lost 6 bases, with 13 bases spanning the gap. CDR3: CASRSWAGELFF. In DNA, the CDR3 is TGTGCCTCACGCTCCTGGGCCGGGGAGCTGTTTTTT.

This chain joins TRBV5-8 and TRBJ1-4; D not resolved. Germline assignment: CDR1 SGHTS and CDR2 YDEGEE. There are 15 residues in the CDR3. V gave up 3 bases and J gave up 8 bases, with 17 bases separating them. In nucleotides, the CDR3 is TGTGCCAGCAGCTCATCACTGGCCCTGTGGGAAAAACTGTTTTTT. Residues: CASSSSLALWEKLFF.